A single sample is the source of the 16 T cell receptor beta chains below, sequenced in a study of blood T cell repertoires in COVID-19. Clones were read by immunoSEQ multiplex PCR, and TCRdb kept only the in-frame ones, dropping some. The sample consists of 250,000 to 350,000 clones, under 90% of them appearing once. Specimen: PBMCs or T cells enriched from blood (not recorded which). The receptors originated from a woman aged 18-29 years who had recovered from COVID-19.

The chain has TRBV5-1 and TRBJ2-1, with D tentatively TRBD2 (6 bases). V lost 4 bases and J lost 9, with 20 bases in between. Germline V gene data show CDR1 as SGHRS and CDR2 as YFSETQ. This CDR3 has 15 amino acids. DNA of the CDR3: TGCGCCAGCAGCGAGCCGGGACTTTTGCAAGGTGAGCAGTTCTTC. Its translation: CASSEPGLLQGEQFF.

The chain combines TRBV7-8 with TRBJ2-1; 7 bases are a match to TRBD2. The CDR3 spans 18 residues. With 5 bases clipped from V and 0 bases from J, the junction kept 13 bases outside the gene matches. From germline, CDR1 is SGHVS and CDR2 FQNEAQ. CDR3 residues: CASSEKAGPLSSYNEQFF. CDR3 bases: TGTGCCAGCAGCGAGAAAGCGGGACCCCTGAGCTCCTACAATGAGCAGTTCTTC.

The chain recombines TRBV5-4 with TRBJ1-3; D may be TRBD1 (6 bases). The germline V gene encodes CDR1 SGHNT and CDR2 YYREEE (reference sequence). The CDR3 covers 12 residues. The CDR3 sequence is CAAGGNGNTIYF. The CDR3 nucleotides read TGTGCGGCGGGGGGCAATGGAAACACCATATATTTT.

The V and J genes are TRBV30 and TRBJ2-3, with D possibly matching TRBD1 (6 bases). The V gene's germline CDR1 is GTSNPN and CDR2 SVGIG (reference sequence). Trimming stripped 2 bases from V and 4 bases from J, with 10 bases between. The CDR3 spans 13 residues. The CDR3 sequence: CAWSTDSADTQYF. Here the CDR3 DNA reads TGTGCCTGGAGTACGGACAGCGCAGATACGCAGTATTTT. The full variable domain, with the rest looked up from reference TRBV30 and TRBJ2-3, is SQTIHQWPATLVQPVGSPLSLECTVEGTSNPNLYWYRQAAGRGLQLLFYSVGIGQISSEVPQNLSASRPQDRQFILSSKKLLLSDSGFYLCAWSTDSADTQYFGPGTRLTVL.

The chain joins TRBV19 to TRBJ1-5; TRBD1 agrees at 9 bases. Germline CDR1 and CDR2: LNHDA and SQIVND (reference sequence). Trimming cost V 8 bases and J 6 bases; bases outside gene matches: 5. The length of the CDR3 is 13 residues. CDR3 amino acids: CASEDRGGQPQHF. CDR3 DNA: TGTGCCAGTGAGGACAGGGGCGGTCAGCCCCAGCATTTT.

The gene calls are TRBV28 and TRBJ1-5, with TRBD1 matching 9 bases. The ends lost 8 bases at V and 2 bases at J; junction bases unmatched: 16. The length of the CDR3 is 18 residues. Germline V gives CDR1 MDHEN, CDR2 SYDVKM. The CDR3 DNA follows: TGTGCCAGCTCCGGGGAAGGGACAGGGATCGGCGGCAATCAGCCCCAGCATTTT. Translation gives CASSGEGTGIGGNQPQHF.

The chain recombines TRBV28 with TRBJ2-7; 8 nucleotides align to TRBD2. This CDR3 is 15 amino acids long. The V and J ends lost 8 bases and 5 bases, in that order; junction bases with no gene match: 14. The V gene's germline CDR1 is MDHEN and CDR2 SYDVKM. Here the CDR3 reads CASPPPGGPGNEQYF. CDR3 DNA sequence: TGTGCCAGCCCTCCCCCGGGAGGGCCCGGGAACGAGCAGTACTTC. The full variable domain, with the rest looked up from reference TRBV28 and TRBJ2-7, is DVKVTQSSRYLVKRTGEKVFLECVQDMDHENMFWYRQDPGLGLRLIYFSYDVKMKEKGDIPEGYSVSREKKERFSLILESASTNQTSMYLCASPPPGGPGNEQYFGPGTRLTVT.

The chain joins TRBV3-1 (or the pseudogene TRBV3-2) to TRBJ2-1; D is uncertain. This CDR3 spans 13 amino acids. In germline, CDR1 is LGHDT, CDR2 YNNKEL (reference sequence). Between the trimmed V and J ends, which lost 3 bases and 3 bases, there was a span of 6 bases. The DNA of the CDR3 is TGTGCCAGCAGCCAGGCCCGCTACAATGAGCAGTTCTTC. It translates to CASSQARYNEQFF.

This chain connects TRBV3-1 (or the pseudogene TRBV3-2) to TRBJ2-7; possibly TRBD1 for D (6 bases). Germline assignment: CDR1 LGHDT and CDR2 YNNKEL (reference sequence). CDR3 size: 17 residues. V lost 5 bases and J lost 1, with 21 bases in between. CDR3 amino acids: CASSGRQDPPWSYEQYF. The CDR3 nucleotides are TGTGCCAGCAGCGGGCGACAGGACCCGCCTTGGTCCTACGAGCAGTACTTC.

The gene calls are TRBV5-1 and TRBJ2-5; 11 positions match TRBD2. This CDR3 has 14 amino acids. The germline V gene encodes CDR1 SGHRS and CDR2 YFSETQ. V lost 1 base and J lost 5; bases outside the gene matches: 1. The CDR3 DNA reads TGCGCCAGCAGCTTGAGGACTAGCGGGGAGACCCAGTACTTC. This translates into CASSLRTSGETQYF.

Only a few counts were recorded for this clone. V and J are TRBV11-2 and TRBJ2-1, with D perhaps matching TRBD2 (6 bases). The germline CDR1 and CDR2 sequences are SGHAT and FQNNGV. Trimming shortened V by 7 bases and J by 10 bases, and 23 bases separated the two germline ends. This CDR3 contains 15 residues. As DNA, the CDR3 is TGTGCCAGCAACTTCCTGCGGGGTTTCCACAGGGAGCAGTTCTTC. Residues: CASNFLRGFHREQFF.

This clone has a single count. CDR3: CASKTSGYTGELFF. The CDR3 DNA sequence: TGTGCCAGCAAGACTAGCGGATACACCGGGGAGCTGTTTTTT. The chain couples TRBV2 to TRBJ2-2; TRBD2 aligns across 9 bases. The CDR3 spans 14 residues. The junction had 3 bases not matched to a gene; V was cut back by 7 bases and J by 3 bases. From germline, CDR1 is SNHLY and CDR2 FYNNEI.

The CDR3 region is CATSPRDTSYGYTF. The CDR3 DNA is TGTGCCACCAGTCCCCGGGACACCTCCTATGGCTACACCTTC. V is TRBV24-1 and J is TRBJ1-2; weak D call: TRBD1 (6 bases). The CDR3 has 14 amino acids. The germline gives CDR1 KGHDR, CDR2 SFDVKD. Trimming took 6 bases from V and 4 from J, leaving 14 bases between them.

The rearrangement joins TRBV5-6 to TRBJ2-1; 8 positions agree with TRBD1. This CDR3 contains 18 residues. Germline V gives CDR1 SGHDT, CDR2 YYEEEE. After removal of 3 bases from V and 2 bases from J, the junction contained 13 bases not matched to a gene. The CDR3 DNA reads TGTGCCAGCAGCTGGGTGCCTATGGGCAGGGGGCCCTACAATGAGCAGTTCTTC. Residues: CASSWVPMGRGPYNEQFF.

The chain joins TRBV7-8 to TRBJ2-4; 7 positions match TRBD1. The CDR3 sequence is 15 residues long. Germline CDR1 is SGHVS and CDR2 is FQNEAQ. Trimming at V came to 5 bases and at J to 4 bases, leaving 8 bases not matched to a gene. The CDR3 spells CASSTTSQGKNIQYF. The CDR3 region has the DNA TGTGCCAGCAGCACGACATCACAGGGGAAAAACATTCAGTACTTC.

This sequence joins TRBV25-1 and TRBJ2-2; 10 bases align to TRBD1. CDR1 and CDR2 (germline): MGHDK, SYGVNS. V lost 3 bases, J lost 7 bases, and 8 bases stayed unmatched. The CDR3 loop spans 16 amino acids. The DNA for the CDR3 is TGTGCCAGCAGTGACCCCGGGACAGGGGACATCGGGGAGCTGTTTTTT. The encoded protein is CASSDPGTGDIGELFF.